This TCR beta chain was observed in a study of blood T cell repertoires in COVID-19. Background on the study: Acute-phase and convalescent COVID-19 samples originated in the United States, Italy and Spain. Sample material is recorded as cDNA or gDNA derived from T cells, B-cell-depleted T cells, or PBMCs.

Germline V gene lookup returns CDR1 KGHSH and CDR2 LQKENI. This CDR3 has 18 residues. V gave up 3 bases and J gave up 3 bases; unmatched junction bases: 14. Original analysis: Amplification of reference gene primers was used by the study to estimate nucleated cell counts. TCRdb keeps only in-frame clones here, not all; method: immunoSEQ multiplex PCR. V and J calls and clone size come straight from that table; D and trimming were deduced from the DNA. The sample holds tens of thousands of clones, around three quarters seen once. The sequence derives from an elderly woman with acute or convalescent COVID-19. The chain links TRBV18 to TRBJ1-3; TRBD1 matches 7 bases. The sequenced sample consisted of peripheral blood. CDR3 nucleotides: TGTGCCAGCTCACCTGACAGGGCCACTTCCCCCATTGGAAACACCATATATTTT. Its translation: CASSPDRATSPIGNTIYF. The full variable domain, in which reference TRBV18 and TRBJ1-3 provide the parts outside the CDR3, is NAGVMQNPRHLVRRRGQEARLRCSPMKGHSHVYWYRQLPEEGLKFMVYLQKENIIDESGMPKERFSAEFPKEGPSILRIQQVVRGDSAAYFCASSPDRATSPIGNTIYFGEGSWLTVV.